A selection of T cell receptor beta chains follows, all from one sample in a study of regulatory T cells in long-lasting Graves disease. TCRdb used MiXCR to reprocess the multiplex PCR reads, holding one entry per CDR3 protein. This table holds about 290,000 distinct CDR3 sequences, 22% found once. The sample here was peripheral blood mononuclear cells (PBMCs), taken when the disease was refractory, from a patient treated with antithyroid drugs. Receptor source: a female donor with Graves disease. Each CDR3 is given with its conserved first and last residue. The order of the fields is V gene, CDR3 protein.

>TRBV5-1
CASSFKGLNYGYTF
>TRBV20-1
CSARDRVTSGNTIYF
>TRBV11-2
CASSPPAGTHTGELFF
>TRBV14
CASSQPPGDEQYF
>TRBV6-5
CASSYPEGLDTEAFF
>TRBV2
CASSLSLGAYEQYF
>TRBV20-1
CSARLGGLRAYGYTF
>TRBV6-5
CASSYWPRDNEQFF
>TRBV28
CASTLQRGTGVSYGYTF
>TRBV20-1
CSADKAAGGTGETQYF
>TRBV20-1
CSVPGRLGNEQYF
>TRBV18
CASSPDSGSYEQYF
>TRBV27
CASSTGSSYEQYF
>TRBV7-9
CASSPRQAYYEQYF
>TRBV10-3
CAIRHFLTGTSLLGEETQYF
>TRBV30
CAWSLRAQNGETQYF
>TRBV30
CAWSTGTGSYEQYF
>TRBV28
CASSWDRGPTNEKLFF
>TRBV7-9
CASSLPRVHAGELFF
>TRBV9
CASIGVRYEQYF
>TRBV3-1
CASSQAGPSGSYEQYF
>TRBV7-2
CASSYVGLGVNEQFF
>TRBV10-3
CAIRPITGSYGYTF
>TRBV7-2
CASSWRETQYF
>TRBV7-9
CASSRGLAGDPYEQYF